A single sample gave rise to the 13 T cell receptor beta chains below, sequenced in a study of T cells in Graves' hyperthyroidism and ophthalmopathy. TCR beta CDR3 regions were amplified from RNA transcripts. Using the HTBI primer set, a first-round RT-PCR was run on the TCR CDR3. TCRdb reprocessed the multiplex PCR reads with MiXCR, giving one entry per CDR3 protein. The table lists approximately 520,000 distinct CDR3 sequences, around 21% of them singletons. Sequenced: blood. All receptors come from a man younger than 30 with Graves' hyperthyroidism.

This clonotype came up many times. This rearrangement joins TRBV2 to TRBJ1-5, with TRBD1 identical over 8 bases. CDR3 length: 15 residues. V lost 7 bases, J lost 1 base, and 6 bases stayed unmatched. Germline V gene sequence: CDR1 SNHLY, CDR2 FYNNEI. Written as DNA, the CDR3 is TGTGCCAGCACCCCCGACAGGGGAAGCAATCAGCCCCAGCATTTT. Encoded protein: CASTPDRGSNQPQHF.

This clonotype was found a few times. The chain uses TRBV12-3 or TRBV12-4 and TRBJ2-4, with a tentative D call TRBD1 (6 bases). This CDR3 has 17 amino acids. Trimming took 3 bases from V and 0 from J, leaving 15 bases between them. CDR3 residues: CASSFRGQVLAKNIQYF. CDR3 DNA: TGTGCCAGCAGTTTCCGGGGACAAGTCCTAGCCAAAAACATTCAGTACTTC.

Only a few counts were recorded for this clonotype. The junction and the germline gene differ at one end; a read error may be behind it. J is TRBJ2-7 and V is TRBV20-1; 7 positions match TRBD2. This CDR3 region has 14 residues. Germline-derived CDR1 and CDR2 are DFQATT and SNEGSKA (reference sequence). As DNA, the CDR3 is TGCAGTGCGAGAGTGGGGGGGACTGGCTACGAGCAGTACTTC. It translates to CSARVGGTGYEQYF.

This clonotype has just one count. The rearrangement uses TRBV29-1 and TRBJ1-2, with TRBD1 matching 9 bases. There are 13 residues in the CDR3. V lost 4 bases to trimming and J lost 4 bases; unmatched junction nucleotides: 4. The germline V gene has CDR1 SQVTM and CDR2 ANQGSEA. The CDR3 nucleotides are TGCAGCGTTGGACAGGGGGATGCCTATGGCTACACCTTC. Protein: CSVGQGDAYGYTF.

V gene TRBV19 combines with J gene TRBJ2-7; D could derive from TRBD1 or TRBD2 (5 bases each). The germline CDR1 and CDR2 sequences are LNHDA and SQIVND (reference sequence). This CDR3 spans 15 amino acids. V was clipped by 3 bases and J by 7 bases, with 19 bases between them. CDR3 nucleotides: TGTGCCAGTAGTATGGTGCAGGGCCCCTCGGGGGAGCAGTACTTC. This gives the protein CASSMVQGPSGEQYF. Filled out from reference TRBV19 and TRBJ2-7, the complete variable domain reads DGGITQSPKYLFRKEGQNVTLSCEQNLNHDAMYWYRQDPGQGLRLIYYSQIVNDFQKGDIAEGYSVSREKKESFPLTVTSAQKNPTAFYLCASSMVQGPSGEQYFGPGTRLTVT.

The rearrangement joins TRBV6-1 to TRBJ1-1; D is perhaps TRBD1 (5 bases). Germline values: CDR1 MNHNS, CDR2 SASEGT. The CDR3 extends over 13 amino acids. The V end lost 10 bases, the J end lost 3 bases, and 15 bases lay between the germline ends. In DNA form, the CDR3 reads TGTGCCACCGGGACTCTTAAAGACACTGAAGCTTTCTTT. Its protein is CATGTLKDTEAFF.

In regard to this clonotype: This could be a read error, since a much larger clone is one nucleotide away. The chain combines TRBV29-1 with TRBJ1-1; 9 nucleotides match TRBD1. This CDR3 spans 12 amino acids. From germline, CDR1 is SQVTM and CDR2 ANQGSEA. CDR3 loop: CSVAGQGTEACF. The CDR3, as DNA: TGCAGCGTCGCGGGACAGGGCACTGAAGCTTGCTTT.

This clonotype was seen many times. The chain is built from TRBV28 and TRBJ2-5; 8 nucleotides agree with TRBD2. From germline, CDR1 is MDHEN and CDR2 SYDVKM. This CDR3 is built from 15 residues. V shed 3 bases and J 4 bases; nucleotides not matched to a gene: 7. In nucleotides, the CDR3 is TGTGCCAGCAGTTTCGGTAGCGGGGTTTCAGAGACCCAGTACTTC. It specifies CASSFGSGVSETQYF.

Many counts were recorded for this clonotype. The CDR3 DNA reads TGCAGTGCTAGAGAGGCCTGGTGGACAGGGGATCAGCCCCAGCATTTT. This gives the protein CSAREAWWTGDQPQHF. The chain carries TRBV20-1 and TRBJ1-5; 9 bases are a match to TRBD1. Germline lookup yields CDR1 DFQATT and CDR2 SNEGSKA (reference sequence). The CDR3 spans 16 residues. J gave up 5 bases and V 0 bases, and 8 bases lay outside the gene matches.

This clonotype was observed at least ten times. The J gene is TRBJ2-2, the V gene TRBV11-2, with 8 positions matching TRBD2. Germline V gives CDR1 SGHAT, CDR2 FQNNGV. The V gene end was trimmed by 5 bases and the J gene end by 1 base; junction bases not matched to a gene: 9. The CDR3 sequence is 17 residues long. The CDR3 protein is CASSAVRGAGNTGELFF. CDR3 coding DNA: TGTGCCAGCAGCGCCGTGCGGGGGGCCGGGAACACCGGGGAGCTGTTTTTT.

This clonotype was counted only a few times. The rearrangement uses TRBV20-1 and TRBJ2-5; D gene uncertain. The CDR3 runs to 13 residues. Trimming left V 1 base short and J 5 bases short, with 11 bases between. Germline values: CDR1 DFQATT, CDR2 SNEGSKA (reference sequence). This chain's CDR3 is CSARGTVSETQYF. CDR3 sequence (DNA): TGCAGTGCTAGAGGGACCGTGAGCGAGACCCAGTACTTC.

This clonotype appeared many times. The chain combines TRBV12-3 or TRBV12-4 with TRBJ2-7, with TRBD1 matching over 7 bases. J lost 2 bases, V lost 5 bases, and 9 bases had no gene match. This CDR3 contains 15 residues. The CDR3 DNA sequence: TGTGCCAGCAGTCCGACCGACAGGGTTCCCTACGAGCAGTACTTC. Translating it yields CASSPTDRVPYEQYF.

This clonotype occurred a few times. The chain combines TRBV27 with TRBJ2-3, with 8 bases identical to TRBD1. The CDR3 length is 14 residues. V gave up 7 bases and J gave up 4 bases; unmatched junction bases: 7. CDR1 MNHEY and CDR2 SMNVEV come from the germline V gene (reference sequence). The CDR3 nucleotides read TGTGCCAGCAAATACAGGGGGTTGGCAGATACGCAGTATTTT. Translation: CASKYRGLADTQYF.